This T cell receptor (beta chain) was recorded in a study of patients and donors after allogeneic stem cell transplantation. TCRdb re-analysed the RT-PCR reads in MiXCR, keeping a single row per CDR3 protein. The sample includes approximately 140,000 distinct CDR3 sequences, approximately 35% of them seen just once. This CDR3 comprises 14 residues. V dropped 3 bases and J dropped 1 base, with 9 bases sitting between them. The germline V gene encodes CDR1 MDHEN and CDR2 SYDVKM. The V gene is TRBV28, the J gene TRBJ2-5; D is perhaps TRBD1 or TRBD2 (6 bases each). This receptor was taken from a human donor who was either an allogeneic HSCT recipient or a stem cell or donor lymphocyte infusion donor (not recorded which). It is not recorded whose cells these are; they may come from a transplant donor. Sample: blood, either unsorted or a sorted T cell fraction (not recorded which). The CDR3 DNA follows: TGTGCCAGCAGTTTTCGGGGGCTCCAAGAGACCCAGTACTTC. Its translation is CASSFRGLQETQYF.